One sample yielded the 29 T cell receptor beta chains listed below, sequenced in a study of shared clonotypes between healthy human individuals. Only in-frame clones appear in the TCRdb table, and some are missing; sequencing was by immunoSEQ multiplex PCR. The sample records some 2,000,000 clones, around 95% being singletons. The sample comprised naive CD4+ T cells sorted from blood. Subset indicated: CD45RA+ positively selected. All receptors come from a man younger than 35 in good health.

This CDR3 is CASSRTGGEAFF. The DNA of the CDR3 is TGTGCCAGCAGCCGGACAGGGGGCGAAGCTTTCTTT. The chain carries TRBV7-3 and TRBJ1-1, with 11 bases identical to TRBD1. Looked up from germline, CDR1 is SGHTA and CDR2 is FQGTGA. This CDR3 comprises 12 residues. V trimming: 5 bases; J trimming: 8 bases; junction bases outside the gene matches: 1. Supplemented by reference TRBV7-3 and TRBJ1-1, the full variable domain reads GAGVSQTPSNKVTEKGKYVELRCDPISGHTALYWYRQSLGQGPEFLIYFQGTGAADDSGLPNDRFFAVRPEGSVSTLKIQRTERGDSAVYLCASSRTGGEAFFGQGTRLTVV.

A word on this clone: The sample carries other DNA sequences with the same CDR3. CDR3 DNA sequence: TGTGCCAGCAGCTTATTACAGGGGGCCTACGAGCAGTACTTC. The encoded protein is CASSLLQGAYEQYF. The genes are TRBV11-2 and TRBJ2-7; 8 positions match TRBD1. Germline V lookup: CDR1 SGHAT, CDR2 FQNNGV. V trimming: 2 bases; J trimming: 2 bases; junction bases outside the gene matches: 2. The CDR3 is made up of 14 amino acids.

This clone was seen a single time. One end of the junction is discordant with germline, which a read error may explain. The gene calls are TRBV7-7 and TRBJ2-5, with 9 nucleotides matching TRBD1. The CDR3 runs to 15 residues. Germline V gene lookup returns CDR1 SSHAT and CDR2 FNYEAQ (reference sequence). CDR3 coding DNA: TGTGCTAGCAGCTTACAGGGGGCGGGTGCGGAGACCCAGTACTTC. This translates into CASSLQGAGAETQYF.

V and J are TRBV19 and TRBJ1-3, with TRBD1 matching 9 bases. The V segment lost 6 bases and the J segment 7 bases; nucleotides outside the gene matches: 7. This CDR3 region has 14 residues. Germline lookup yields CDR1 LNHDA and CDR2 SQIVND (reference sequence). The CDR3 loop reads CASRNRGQVNTIYF. The CDR3 DNA follows: TGTGCCAGTAGAAACAGGGGGCAGGTGAACACCATATATTTT.

This clone appeared once. The gene calls are TRBV28 and TRBJ2-7; 8 nucleotides line up with TRBD1. The CDR3 spans 16 residues. J was trimmed by 3 bases and V by 2 bases; bases with no gene match: 9. The germline V gene has CDR1 MDHEN and CDR2 SYDVKM. The CDR3, as DNA: TGTGCCAGCAGTTTAGCCACGGCAGGGGGCCTCTACGAGCAGTACTTC. It translates to CASSLATAGGLYEQYF.

Remarks on this clone: The same CDR3 arises from other DNA sequences in this sample as well. This chain connects TRBV5-1 to TRBJ2-7; D might be TRBD2 (5 bases). CDR3 size: 13 residues. CDR1 and CDR2 from the germline V gene are SGHRS and YFSETQ. Between the trimmed V and J ends, which lost 2 bases and 2 bases, there was a span of 8 bases. The chain's CDR3 is CASSLGGTYEQYF. CDR3 coding DNA: TGCGCCAGCAGCTTAGGAGGTACCTACGAGCAGTACTTC.

The chain is built from TRBV5-4 and TRBJ2-1, with TRBD2 identical over 7 bases. Germline V gene data show CDR1 as SGHNT and CDR2 as YYREEE (reference sequence). The V gene end was trimmed by 4 bases and the J gene end by 4 bases; junction bases not matched to a gene: 8. This CDR3 spans 15 amino acids. The CDR3 DNA follows: TGTGCCAGCAGCCTGGGAGGGGAACGGTACAATGAGCAGTTCTTC. It encodes CASSLGGERYNEQFF.

The chain is built from TRBV7-8 and TRBJ2-2; TRBD1 matches at 8 bases. Germline V CDR1 and CDR2: SGHVS, FQNEAQ. The CDR3 consists of 13 residues. Trimming took 6 bases from V and 6 from J; bases not matched to a gene: 3. CDR3 protein: CASRQTGAGELFF. The CDR3 DNA reads as TGTGCCAGCAGGCAGACAGGGGCCGGGGAGCTGTTTTTT. Together with reference TRBV7-8 and TRBJ2-2, the CDR3 gives the full variable domain: GAGVSQSPRYKVAKRGQDVALRCDPISGHVSLFWYQQALGQGPEFLTYFQNEAQLDKSGLPSDRFFAERPEGSVSTLKIQRTQQEDSAVYLCASRQTGAGELFFGEGSRLTVL.

The chain employs TRBV19 and TRBJ2-6, with D uncertain. V was shortened by 7 bases and J by 4 bases, with 11 bases between the two germline ends. The CDR3 covers 14 residues. Germline lookup yields CDR1 LNHDA and CDR2 SQIVND (reference sequence). This CDR3 is CASTASTGANVLTF. CDR3 nucleotides: TGTGCCAGTACCGCCTCGACAGGGGCCAACGTCCTGACTTTC.

The chain is built from TRBV10-3 and TRBJ1-1; no reliable D call. V gave up 6 bases and J gave up 1 base, with 9 bases separating them. Germline values: CDR1 ENHRY, CDR2 SYGVKD. CDR3 length: 13 amino acids. The CDR3 bases are TGTGCCATCAGGAATCAGAGGAACACTGAAGCTTTCTTT. Protein sequence: CAIRNQRNTEAFF.

CDR3 DNA sequence: TGTGCCAGCAGCTCTCATAACACAGATACGCAGTATTTT. Its protein is CASSSHNTDTQYF. The genes are TRBV7-9 and TRBJ2-3; D unclear. Germline CDR1 SEHNR, CDR2 FQNEAQ (reference sequence). V lost 4 bases, J lost 2 bases, and 7 bases lay in between. The CDR3 is 13 amino acids.

This clone appeared a few times. This chain links TRBV7-9 with TRBJ1-6; D not certain. V lost 6 bases, J lost 7 bases, and 16 bases lay in between. Per germline, CDR1 SEHNR and CDR2 FQNEAQ (reference sequence). The CDR3 is 15 amino acids. The chain's CDR3 is CASSPPGAPNSPLHF. The CDR3, as DNA: TGTGCCAGCAGTCCCCCTGGAGCTCCGAATTCACCCCTCCACTTT.

The chain couples TRBV7-9 to TRBJ2-7; the D gene is possibly TRBD2 (7 bases). Trimming removed 5 bases at V and 1 base at J, with 24 bases between. This CDR3 is built from 18 residues. CDR1 SEHNR and CDR2 FQNEAQ come from the germline V gene (reference sequence). The CDR3, as DNA: TGTGCCAGCAGCCGTTCTTGGTTAAGGGGGGGTAAGTCCTACGAGCAGTACTTC. Translated, it gives CASSRSWLRGGKSYEQYF.

This rearrangement joins TRBV5-6 to TRBJ1-3; D call uncertain. The CDR3 contains 15 residues. CDR1 is SGHDT and CDR2 is YYEEEE in the germline V gene. V lost 2 bases and J 0 bases, leaving 9 bases between the germline ends. The CDR3 sequence is CASSFDRSSGNTIYF. Written as DNA, the CDR3 is TGTGCCAGCAGCTTCGATAGGAGCTCTGGAAACACCATATATTTT.

Worth noting for this clone: The sample has other DNA sequences that encode this CDR3 too. This chain links TRBV5-1 with TRBJ2-3; D possibly corresponds to TRBD2 (6 bases). The ends were cut back, 4 bases at V and 10 bases at J, with 10 bases in the middle. The germline gives CDR1 SGHRS, CDR2 YFSETQ. The CDR3 sequence is 11 residues long. In nucleotides, the CDR3 is TGCGCCAGCAGCCTGGGACTCGCGCAGTATTTT. It encodes CASSLGLAQYF.

The chain recombines TRBV5-1 with TRBJ2-7; a weak D match, TRBD2 (5 bases). Germline V lookup: CDR1 SGHRS, CDR2 YFSETQ. The CDR3 length is 13 residues. V was trimmed by 3 bases and J by 6 bases, leaving 13 bases between them. The CDR3 nucleotides are TGCGCCAGCAGCTCAGAGGGAAAAGCCGAGCAGTACTTC. This encodes CASSSEGKAEQYF.

This clone showed up just once. The chain has TRBV19 and TRBJ2-7; D perhaps matches TRBD1 (6 bases). Germline V gives CDR1 LNHDA, CDR2 SQIVND (reference sequence). This CDR3 spans 15 amino acids. Trimming cost V 3 bases and J 2 bases, with 14 bases left between them. The chain's CDR3 is CASSISPTGAYEQYF. In DNA, the CDR3 is TGTGCCAGTAGTATCTCCCCGACAGGTGCCTACGAGCAGTACTTC.

This sequence joins TRBV10-3 and TRBJ2-1; 9 nucleotides line up with TRBD2. V dropped 10 bases and J dropped 3; count of bases not matched to a gene: 4. The CDR3 sequence is 13 residues long. The germline V gene has CDR1 ENHRY and CDR2 SYGVKD. The CDR3 coding sequence is TGTGCCACAAGTAGCGGGGGCTACAATGAGCAGTTCTTC. Amino acids: CATSSGGYNEQFF.

The rearrangement links TRBV12-5 to TRBJ2-2; maybe TRBD2 (5 bases). The CDR3 is made up of 15 amino acids. Trimming shortened V by 0 bases and J by 4 bases, and 9 bases separated the two germline ends. Germline values: CDR1 LGHNT, CDR2 FRNRAP. The CDR3 region has the DNA TGTGCTAGTGGTTTGGTTGCTAGCCCCACCGGGGAGCTGTTTTTT. Encoded protein: CASGLVASPTGELFF.

The rearrangement links TRBV7-2 to TRBJ2-7; the D gene is possibly TRBD2 (6 bases). Germline assignment: CDR1 SGHTA and CDR2 FQGNSA. The CDR3 runs to 14 residues. Trimming removed 5 bases at V and 1 base at J, with 12 bases between. The CDR3 here is CASSRPGLSYEQYF. CDR3 nucleotide sequence: TGTGCCAGCAGCCGTCCGGGACTGTCCTACGAGCAGTACTTC.

This chain connects TRBV15 to TRBJ2-2; unclear D gene. This CDR3 has 13 residues. Germline V CDR1 and CDR2: LNHNV, YYDKDF (reference sequence). V gave up 4 bases and J gave up 7 bases, with 10 bases separating them. CDR3 sequence reads: CATSIQQGGELFF. The CDR3 coding sequence is TGTGCCACCAGCATCCAGCAAGGCGGGGAGCTGTTTTTT.

The chain employs TRBV5-6 and TRBJ2-2, with 8 bases aligning to TRBD1. Per germline, CDR1 SGHDT and CDR2 YYEEEE. Trimming took 4 bases from V and 1 from J; bases not matched to a gene: 3. The CDR3 is made up of 15 amino acids. The CDR3 nucleotides read TGTGCCAGCAGCGTTGACAGGGGGAACACCGGGGAGCTGTTTTTT. Residues: CASSVDRGNTGELFF. Full variable domain (remainder filled in from reference TRBV5-6 and TRBJ2-2): DAGVTQSPTHLIKTRGQQVTLRCSPKSGHDTVSWYQQALGQGPQFIFQYYEEEERQRGNFPDRFSGHQFPNYSSELNVNALLLGDSALYLCASSVDRGNTGELFFGEGSRLTVL.

The genes are TRBV29-1 and TRBJ2-1; 9 bases line up with TRBD1. Trimming removed 4 bases from V and 8 bases from J; junction bases left unmatched: 6. Germline values: CDR1 SQVTM, CDR2 ANQGSEA. The CDR3 covers 13 residues. The CDR3 loop reads CSVGGTGPYEQFF. The DNA of the CDR3 is TGCAGCGTTGGAGGGACAGGGCCTTATGAGCAGTTCTTC.

The chain recombines TRBV6-1 with TRBJ2-7; 7 bases agree with TRBD1. Germline loops: CDR1 MNHNS, CDR2 SASEGT. This CDR3 has 14 amino acids. After removal of 1 base from V and 4 bases from J, the junction contained 4 bases not matched to a gene. Here the CDR3 DNA reads TGTGCCAGCAGTGAAGTTAGCAGGGGGTACGAGCAGTACTTC. Protein product: CASSEVSRGYEQYF.

CDR3 DNA sequence: TGTGCCATGTCAGCGGGCACTAGTAACACCGGGGAGCTGTTTTTT. This translates into CAMSAGTSNTGELFF. This chain links TRBV10-3 with TRBJ2-2; a weak D match, TRBD2 (6 bases). The CDR3 length is 15 residues. The V end lost 9 bases, the J end lost 2 bases, and 16 bases lay between the germline ends. Per germline, CDR1 ENHRY and CDR2 SYGVKD.

V gene TRBV6-5 combines with J gene TRBJ2-7, with D perhaps given as TRBD1 or TRBD2 (5 bases each). Per germline, CDR1 MNHEY and CDR2 SVGAGI. This CDR3 has 16 residues. V was trimmed by 0 bases and J by 2 bases, leaving 14 bases between them. The CDR3: CASSYSAGRATYEQYF. The CDR3, as DNA: TGTGCCAGCAGTTACTCGGCGGGCAGGGCAACCTACGAGCAGTACTTC.

The genes are TRBV7-9 and TRBJ1-4, with D perhaps matching TRBD1 (6 bases). The CDR3 contains 16 residues. V dropped 2 bases and J dropped 8 bases, with 18 bases sitting between them. Looked up from germline, CDR1 is SEHNR and CDR2 is FQNEAQ (reference sequence). The CDR3 nucleotides read TGTGCCAGCAGCTTAACGGGTGCGGGGGGCCAGGAAAAACTGTTTTTT. This translates into CASSLTGAGGQEKLFF.

The chain combines TRBV5-4 with TRBJ2-3, with TRBD1 matching over 9 bases. CDR1 and CDR2 (germline): SGHNT, YYREEE (reference sequence). V shed 4 bases, J shed 5 bases, and the junction held 11 bases outside the gene matches. The CDR3 covers 16 residues. CDR3 DNA: TGTGCCAGCAGCCCTAACCCGGACAGGGGAGGAGATACGCAGTATTTT. Its translation is CASSPNPDRGGDTQYF.

The chain carries TRBV7-9 and TRBJ1-1; D remains unclear. This CDR3 contains 14 residues. CDR1 and CDR2 from the germline V gene are SEHNR and FQNEAQ (reference sequence). V lost 5 bases and J lost 1, with 11 bases in between. CDR3 DNA sequence: TGTGCCAGCAGCCAAATTGCGGCGAACACTGAAGCTTTCTTT. Amino acids: CASSQIAANTEAFF.